This record concerns one TCR beta chain sequence. Its antigen is currently unknown. Germline loops: CDR1 GTSNPN, CDR2 SVGIG (reference sequence). The CDR3 extends over 14 amino acids. V was clipped by 6 bases and J by 4 bases; unmatched bases: 11. These data originate in a study of T cell responses to AZD1222 COVID-19 vaccine. Libraries were prepared by immunoSEQ multiplex PCR; TCRdb keeps only in-frame clonotypes and omits some of them. The sample records about 45,000 clones, about 80% being singletons. Overall study findings and caveats: There were vaccine-associated CD4 TCRs across spike, dominant at 160-218 and 743-854. It should be noted that donors were predominantly white British and more often female, and clonal diversity was possibly underestimated. Spike-specific TCR breadth and depth grew following two AZD1222 doses.

The chain combines TRBV30 with TRBJ2-5; 7 positions match TRBD2. This specimen was peripheral blood, taken 28 days after the second dose of the MenACWY control vaccine. The source of this sequence is an adult who received the MenACWY meningococcal vaccine as a control. The CDR3 region has the DNA TGTGCCTGCCGGAGGAGCGGGGTCGGAGAGACCCAGTACTTC. Protein product: CACRRSGVGETQYF.